This T cell receptor beta chain was profiled in a study of T cell responses to AZD1222 COVID-19 vaccine. The study, taken as a whole, reports: Seropositivity was recorded at baseline in only 6 or 7 AZD1222 recipients.

It was second doses at about 4 or about 12 weeks that were pooled. Produced via immunoSEQ multiplex PCR; TCRdb's table is partial and in-frame only. The sample contains around 120,000 clones, roughly 89% of which appear only once. Germline CDR1 reads SGHAT; CDR2 reads FQDESV (reference sequence). Trimming removed 1 base at V and 7 bases at J, with 8 bases between. CDR3 size: 14 residues. This clone was detected once. Its antigen is unidentified. The sample in question was peripheral blood, obtained 28 days after the second AZD1222 dose. This sequence originates from an adult who received the AZD1222 COVID-19 vaccine. The chain uses TRBV11-1 and TRBJ1-6, with unresolved D. CDR3 nucleotide sequence: TGTGCCAGCAGCTTAGACCTGGGAAATTCACCCCTCCACTTT. Its protein product is CASSLDLGNSPLHF.